Given below is one TCR beta chain in context. Its antigen is unknown. Per-base quality was not reported, and no clone a single base away is much larger than it. The sample comes from a study of beta chain features in type 1 diabetes (dated by TCRdb to between 2018 and 2020). Background on the whole study: Mean age, gender distribution, total cell number and subset yield were not different between patients and healthy donors. The study compared the TCRB repertoires of sorted circulating CD4+ T cell subsets in recently diagnosed type 1 diabetes patients with those in matched healthy donors. Across all samples, approximately 100 million sorted cells were examined, and cell number per subset correlated strongly with RNA yield. Naive and central memory subsets were obtained from all 30 or so donors, but regulatory and stem cell-like memory subsets were isolated from only 8 patients and roughly 8 healthy donors. Overall results and qualifications from the work: HLA sub-analyses involved small numbers of individuals, so any influence of HLA type on TCRB rearrangement remained unresolved. A moderate but significant shortening of TCRB CDR3 length was observed in type 1 diabetes patients in all four CD4+ subsets. At VDJ recombination sites, type 1 diabetes patients had fewer insertions and more deleted nucleotides, which implies abnormalities in thymic rearrangement. Because cDNA was sequenced instead of genomic DNA, activated cells with high expression could be over-represented, although the groups did not differ in activation or CD3 levels. Naive, central memory and regulatory TCRB repertoires appeared to be more similar among patients than among healthy donors. Shorter templates might be favored by PCR, yet because patient and control samples were amplified and corrected together, any such skew would affect both groups equally.

A single peripheral blood draw of approximately 120 mL on average was collected from each donor into heparinised tubes. Using a panel that included CD45RO, CCR7, CD25, CD127, CD95 and CD27, naive, central memory, regulatory and stem cell-like memory CD4+ T cells were sorted on a BD FACSAria II. Every sorted population had a purity above 95%. PBMCs were isolated right away by Lymphoprep density gradient centrifugation and were stained directly, without culture. So that batch effects would be minimized, each experiment stained and sorted samples in pairs, pairing one healthy donor with one patient. From its cysteine to its phenylalanine, the CDR3 spans 15 amino acids. The kept DNA is CDR3 alone, 45 bases in frame from the first base. Sequences GTSNPN (CDR1) and SVGIG (CDR2) are obtained from the germline V gene (reference sequence). The germline V end is reduced by 2 bases and the J end by 2 bases; junction bases left unmatched: 7.

All of the isolated RNA was reverse transcribed with the High Capacity cDNA Reverse Transcription Kit, so expressed TCRB transcripts were sequenced. Deep immunoSEQ sequencing was performed on naive, central memory and regulatory T cell samples, with an average of roughly 3.6 million total reads per sample. Sorted cells were lysed in RLT buffer and RNA was extracted with DNase-treated RNeasy Micro or Mini kits, depending on cell number. To prevent cross-contamination, every cell subset was processed on its own, while patient and healthy donor samples were processed together. The immunoSEQ multiplex PCR was used to amplify TCRB sequences from cDNA, yielding 87-bp fragments that span the CDR3 region. Sequencing of the amplicons was done on the Illumina HiSeq platform. The authors' analysis ran thus. PCR bias was corrected computationally using synthetic template baselines, and reads within Hamming distance 2 were collapsed, with unmergeable singletons discarded. Reads were aligned to IMGT to assign V, D and J genes, CDR3 length, and insertions or deletions at six rearrangement sites. Within each subset, clonotype counts were normalized to sorted cell number, after which true diversity and Gini coefficients were computed with the tcR R package. The overlap coefficient, calculated on TCRB nucleotide sequences, was used to quantify repertoire sharing. Out-of-frame TCRB sequences from naive cells were analyzed as a proxy for the pre-selection repertoire. TCRdb limited this immuneACCESS table to in-frame rearrangements with V and J called. A share of clones is missing; checked studies link under half to unresolved V genes, and the rest is unexplained. V, J and clone size were drawn from that table, and D and trimming were deduced from the DNA. This sample has about 400,000 clones in its table, and around 12% of those were observed once. The ten largest clones add up to approximately 0.015% of the sample.

The sequence was obtained from a man aged 18 to 35 in good health. The source material was naive CD4+ T cells from blood. Reading the label with the study, this specimen's cell subset or site is: true naive CD4+ T cells. In this chain, TRBV30 is recombined with TRBJ2-3; 7 central nucleotides agree with TRBD2. The DNA reads TGTGCCTGGAGTACCTTAGCGGGCGCCACAGATACGCAGTATTTT. Its protein product is CAWSTLAGATDTQYF.